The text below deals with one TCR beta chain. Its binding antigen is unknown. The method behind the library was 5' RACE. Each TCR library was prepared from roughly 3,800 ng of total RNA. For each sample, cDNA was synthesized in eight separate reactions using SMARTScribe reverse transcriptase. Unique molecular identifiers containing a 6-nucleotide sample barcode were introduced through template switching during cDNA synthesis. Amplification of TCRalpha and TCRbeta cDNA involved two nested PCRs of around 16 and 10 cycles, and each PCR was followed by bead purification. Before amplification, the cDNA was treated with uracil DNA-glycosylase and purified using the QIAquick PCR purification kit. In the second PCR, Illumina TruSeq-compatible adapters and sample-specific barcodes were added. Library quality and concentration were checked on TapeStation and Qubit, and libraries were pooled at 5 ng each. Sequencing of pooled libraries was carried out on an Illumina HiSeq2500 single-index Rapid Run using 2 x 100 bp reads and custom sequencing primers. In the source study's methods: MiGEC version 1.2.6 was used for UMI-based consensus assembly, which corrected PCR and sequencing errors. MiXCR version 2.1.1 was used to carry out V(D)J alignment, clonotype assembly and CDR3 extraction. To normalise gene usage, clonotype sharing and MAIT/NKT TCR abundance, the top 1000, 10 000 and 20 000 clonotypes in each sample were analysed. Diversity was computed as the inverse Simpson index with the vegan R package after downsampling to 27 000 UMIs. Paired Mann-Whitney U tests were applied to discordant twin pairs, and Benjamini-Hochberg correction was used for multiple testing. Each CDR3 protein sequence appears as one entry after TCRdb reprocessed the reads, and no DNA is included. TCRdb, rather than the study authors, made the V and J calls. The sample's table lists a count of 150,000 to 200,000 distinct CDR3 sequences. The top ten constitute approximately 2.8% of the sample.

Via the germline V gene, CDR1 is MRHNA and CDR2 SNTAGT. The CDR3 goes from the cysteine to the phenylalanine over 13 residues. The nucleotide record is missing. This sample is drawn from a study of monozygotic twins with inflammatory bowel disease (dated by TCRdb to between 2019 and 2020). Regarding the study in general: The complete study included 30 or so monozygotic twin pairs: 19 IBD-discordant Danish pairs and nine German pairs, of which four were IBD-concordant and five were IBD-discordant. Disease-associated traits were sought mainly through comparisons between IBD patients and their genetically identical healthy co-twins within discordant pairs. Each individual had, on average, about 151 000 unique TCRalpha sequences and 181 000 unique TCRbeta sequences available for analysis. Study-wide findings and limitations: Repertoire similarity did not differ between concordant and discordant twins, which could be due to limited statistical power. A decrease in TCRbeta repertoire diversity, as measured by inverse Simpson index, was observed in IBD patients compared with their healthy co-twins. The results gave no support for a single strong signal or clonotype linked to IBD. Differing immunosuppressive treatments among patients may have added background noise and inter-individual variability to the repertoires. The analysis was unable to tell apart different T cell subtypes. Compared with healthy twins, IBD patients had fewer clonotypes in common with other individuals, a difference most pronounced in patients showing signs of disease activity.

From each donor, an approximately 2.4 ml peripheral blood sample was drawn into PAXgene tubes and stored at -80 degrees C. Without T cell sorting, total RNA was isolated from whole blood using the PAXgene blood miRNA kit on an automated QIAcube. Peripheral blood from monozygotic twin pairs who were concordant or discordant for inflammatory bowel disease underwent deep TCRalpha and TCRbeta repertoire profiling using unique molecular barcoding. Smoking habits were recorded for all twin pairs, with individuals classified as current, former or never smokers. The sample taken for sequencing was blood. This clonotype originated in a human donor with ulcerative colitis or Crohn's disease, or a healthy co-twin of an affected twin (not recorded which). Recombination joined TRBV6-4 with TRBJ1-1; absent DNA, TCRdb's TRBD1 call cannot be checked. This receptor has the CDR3 CASSPTGETEAFF.